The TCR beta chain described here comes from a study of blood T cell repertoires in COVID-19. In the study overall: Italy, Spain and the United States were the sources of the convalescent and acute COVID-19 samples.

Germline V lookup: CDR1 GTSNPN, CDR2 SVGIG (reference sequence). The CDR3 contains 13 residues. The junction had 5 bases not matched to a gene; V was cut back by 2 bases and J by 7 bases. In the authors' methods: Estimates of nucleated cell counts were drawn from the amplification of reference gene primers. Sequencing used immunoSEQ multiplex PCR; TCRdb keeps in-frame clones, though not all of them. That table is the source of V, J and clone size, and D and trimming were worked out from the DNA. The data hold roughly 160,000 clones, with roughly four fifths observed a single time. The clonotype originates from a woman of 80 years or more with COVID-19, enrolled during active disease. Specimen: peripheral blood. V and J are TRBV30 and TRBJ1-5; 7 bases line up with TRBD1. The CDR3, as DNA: TGTGCCTGGAGTACCACAGGGGTCCAGCCCCAGCATTTT. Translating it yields CAWSTTGVQPQHF.